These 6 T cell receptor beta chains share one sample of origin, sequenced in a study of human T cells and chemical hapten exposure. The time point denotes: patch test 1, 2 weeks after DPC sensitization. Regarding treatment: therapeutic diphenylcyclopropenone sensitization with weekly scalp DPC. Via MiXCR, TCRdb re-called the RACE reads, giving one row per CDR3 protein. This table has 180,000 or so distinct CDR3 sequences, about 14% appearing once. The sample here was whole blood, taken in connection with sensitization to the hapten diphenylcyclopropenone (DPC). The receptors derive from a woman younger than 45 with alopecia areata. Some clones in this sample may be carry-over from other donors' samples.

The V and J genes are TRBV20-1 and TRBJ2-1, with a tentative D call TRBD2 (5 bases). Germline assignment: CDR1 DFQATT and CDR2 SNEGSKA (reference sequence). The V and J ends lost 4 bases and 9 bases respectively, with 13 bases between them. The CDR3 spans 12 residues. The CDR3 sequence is CSANSVVGEQFF. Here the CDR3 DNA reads TGCAGTGCTAATAGCGTGGTGGGTGAGCAGTTCTTC.

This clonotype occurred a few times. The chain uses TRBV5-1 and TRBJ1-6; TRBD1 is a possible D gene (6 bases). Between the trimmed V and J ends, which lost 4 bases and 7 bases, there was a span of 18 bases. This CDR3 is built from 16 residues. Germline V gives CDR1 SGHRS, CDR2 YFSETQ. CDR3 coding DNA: TGCGCCAGCAGCACGGGAGGGGGATCGTGGAATTCACCCCTCCACTTT. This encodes CASSTGGGSWNSPLHF. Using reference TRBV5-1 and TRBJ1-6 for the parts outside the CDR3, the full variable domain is KAGVTQTPRYLIKTRGQQVTLSCSPISGHRSVSWYQQTPGQGLQFLFEYFSETQRNKGNFPGRFSGRQFSNSRSEMNVSTLELGDSALYLCASSTGGGSWNSPLHFGNGTRLTVT.

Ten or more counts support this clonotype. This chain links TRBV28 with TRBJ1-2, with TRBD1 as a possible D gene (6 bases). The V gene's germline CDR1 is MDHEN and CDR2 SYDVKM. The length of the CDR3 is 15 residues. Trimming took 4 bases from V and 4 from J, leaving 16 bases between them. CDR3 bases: TGTGCCAGCAGTTCCCCCGGACAGCGACGCTATGGCTACACCTTC. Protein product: CASSSPGQRRYGYTF.

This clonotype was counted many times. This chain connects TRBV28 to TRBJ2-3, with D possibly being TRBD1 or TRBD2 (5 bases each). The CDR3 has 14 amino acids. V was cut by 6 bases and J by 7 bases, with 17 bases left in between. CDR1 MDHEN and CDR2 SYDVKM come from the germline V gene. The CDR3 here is CASRGKQEVNTQYF. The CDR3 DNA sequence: TGTGCCAGCAGGGGAAAACAGGAGGTCAATACGCAGTATTTT.

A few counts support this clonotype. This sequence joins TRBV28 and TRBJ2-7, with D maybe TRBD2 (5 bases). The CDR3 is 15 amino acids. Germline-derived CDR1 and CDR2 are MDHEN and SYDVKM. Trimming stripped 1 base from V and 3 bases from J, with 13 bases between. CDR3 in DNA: TGTGCCAGCAGTTTATTAAGCGGTCCTTTCTACGAGCAGTACTTC. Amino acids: CASSLLSGPFYEQYF.

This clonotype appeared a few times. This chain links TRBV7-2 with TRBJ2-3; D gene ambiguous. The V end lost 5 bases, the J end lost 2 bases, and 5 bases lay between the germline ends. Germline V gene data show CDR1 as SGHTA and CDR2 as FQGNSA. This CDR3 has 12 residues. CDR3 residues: CASSHNTDTQYF. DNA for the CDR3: TGTGCCAGCAGCCATAACACAGATACGCAGTATTTT. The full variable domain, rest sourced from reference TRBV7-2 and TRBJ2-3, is GAGVSQSPSNKVTEKGKDVELRCDPISGHTALYWYRQSLGQGLEFLIYFQGNSAPDKSGLPSDRFSAERTGGSVSTLTIQRTQQEDSAVYLCASSHNTDTQYFGPGTRLTVL.